These T cell receptor beta chains were read from a single sample in a study of PD-L1 blockade in urothelial cancer. Assay: immunoSEQ multiplex PCR; the TCRdb copy retains only in-frame clones and omits some. Of around 110,000 clones in the sample, approximately 90% are singletons; the top ten hold about 1.5%. This specimen was PBMCs, taken around atezolizumab (anti-PD-L1) treatment. Every receptor here comes from a man in his sixties with urothelial cancer. The CDR3 runs from the conserved cysteine through the conserved F or W.

TRBV7-3,15,CASSLAGSHTGELFF
TRBV6-1,13,CASQPGGEETQYF
TRBV7-2,11,CASSSAGTQYF
TRBV19,16,CASSTQTGTAIYGYTF
TRBV11-1,15,CASGPLTLYTGELFF
TRBV6-5,14,CASSWTGGKTEAFF
TRBV15,17,CATSSPLIAGGTNEQFF
TRBV6-1,14,CASRLQGFNQPQHF
TRBV11-2,15,CASSLGGGPSGEQYF
TRBV7-8,17,CASRKAWTTDSTETQYF